This is a list of T cell receptor beta chains from one sample in a study of vaccination and CD4 T cells after COVID-19. Their specific antigens are unknown. TCRdb re-derived calls from the PCR reads in MiXCR, one entry per CDR3 protein. This table holds fewer than 4,500 distinct CDR3 sequences, roughly 30% found once. Source material: CD4+ T cells from blood, cultured in vitro. All receptors come from a human donor who had recovered from COVID-19. Both conserved end residues are trimmed from each CDR3.

j_call v_call cdr3_aa
TRBJ2-5 TRBV6-1 ASSEAPGSRETQY
TRBJ1-6 TRBV11-2 ASSLGRYNSPLH
TRBJ2-2 TRBV2 ASSQNRLVNTGELF
TRBJ1-3 TRBV20-1 SARGRRAYTIY
TRBJ2-3 TRBV30 AWQGVLKTDTQY
TRBJ2-7 TRBV20-1 SALAGGQEQY
TRBJ2-5 TRBV12-3/TRBV12-4 ASSYRGGSETQY
TRBJ1-1 TRBV5-4 ASSLERAVTEAF
TRBJ2-5 TRBV7-9 ASSQDRAREETQY
TRBJ1-2 TRBV6-1 ASMGGGIGAYGYT
TRBJ2-5 TRBV11-2 ASSLGGGETTQY
TRBJ2-3 TRBV20-1 SASNPGDTQY
TRBJ2-7 TRBV5-8 ASSTSDSPYEQY
TRBJ2-2 TRBV5-1 ASSLMGVNTGELF
TRBJ2-3 TRBV12-3/TRBV12-4 ASSAGLASTDTQY
TRBJ1-1 TRBV5-1 ASSLDQDAEAF
TRBJ2-7 TRBV7-9 ASSWDLRGDYEQY
TRBJ1-1 TRBV6-1 ASTRGKGTEAF
TRBJ2-3 TRBV30 AWSLGLAGGPDTQY
TRBJ2-5 TRBV20-1 SAPKGGPQETQY
TRBJ1-2 TRBV12-3/TRBV12-4 AILSNNTRGYT
TRBJ2-5 TRBV28 ASSLASGGEETQY
TRBJ2-2 TRBV12-3/TRBV12-4 ASSLLITGELF
TRBJ2-3 TRBV5-4 ASRRGGVGTDTQY
TRBJ1-2 TRBV6-1 ASSPVGQGGGYT
TRBJ2-7 TRBV6-1 ASSVRDRDSREQY
TRBJ1-2 TRBV3-1 ASSVRDRGNYGYT
TRBJ2-5 TRBV11-2 ASSSPDRYQETQY
TRBJ2-1 TRBV29-1 SVDPETSGDGGQF
TRBJ2-1 TRBV7-9 ASSKDRGQYNEQF
TRBJ1-1 TRBV12-3/TRBV12-4 ASSLSTEAF
TRBJ1-2 TRBV11-2 ASSLRRGDRGSYGYT